The clone carrying this TCR beta chain was seen a handful of times. This sample was taken from a study of blood T cell repertoires in COVID-19. Study at large: COVID-19 samples collected from the United States, Italy and Spain covered acute and convalescent phases.

Profiled with immunoSEQ multiplex PCR; TCRdb holds only in-frame clones, not every one. Seen here are about 29,000 clones, 77% observed once, and the top ten hold approximately 8.6%. V trimming: 3 bases; J trimming: 6 bases; junction bases outside the gene matches: 6. The CDR3 contains 15 residues. Germline CDR1 and CDR2: LGHDT and YNNKEL (reference sequence). The V call is TRBV3-1 (or the pseudogene TRBV3-2), the J call TRBJ2-2, with TRBD1 matching over 8 bases. Sequences were obtained from peripheral blood. This clonotype was obtained from a woman in her 70s with active or convalescent COVID-19. In nucleotides, the CDR3 is TGTGCCAGCAGCCAGGGTCAGGGGGCGGCCGGGGAGCTGTTTTTT. The encoded protein is CASSQGQGAAGELFF.